This T cell receptor beta chain came from a study of yellow fever vaccine responses in identical twins. The germline V gene has CDR1 MNHEY and CDR2 SMNVEV (reference sequence). The CDR3 consists of 16 residues. Unmatched junction bases numbered 7, after V lost 4 bases and J lost 4 bases. With regard to this clonotype: Its target is unknown.

TCRdb called the RT-PCR reads again in MiXCR, with one record for every CDR3 protein. The data show some 2,100 distinct CDR3 sequences, about 30% seen once. Study observations and caveats: Twins reportedly had a vaccine T cell response that seemed partly convergent, partly personalized.

This clonotype was sampled from a woman younger than 35 who received the yellow fever vaccine. The sample was T cells from blood (PBMCs), unsorted or a sorted subset (not recorded which), taken before or after yellow fever vaccination (not recorded which). V and J are TRBV27 and TRBJ2-5; TRBD2 aligns across 12 bases. The CDR3 protein is CASSYRLAGVVETQYF. CDR3 coding DNA: TGTGCCAGCAGTTACAGACTAGCGGGAGTCGTAGAGACCCAGTACTTC.